This T cell receptor (beta chain) was recovered during a study of shared clonotypes between healthy human individuals. Regarding the study as a whole: Generally, naive subsets came out with larger estimated richness than memory subsets.

CD45RO-negative CD8 cells positively selected for CCR7 made up the naive population, which excluded terminally differentiated effector memory CD45RA+ cells. Concerning this clone: Its antigen is undetermined.

Sequencing used immunoSEQ multiplex PCR; TCRdb keeps in-frame clones, though not all of them. Among about 2.1 million clones, roughly 93% were seen once, and the ten largest hold around 1.7%. J lost 6 bases, V lost 1 base, and 14 bases had no gene match. Per the germline V gene, CDR1 is LGHNA and CDR2 is YSLEER. The CDR3 is 18 amino acids. The V and J genes are TRBV4-3 and TRBJ1-2, with 10 bases aligning to TRBD1. Source material: naive CD8+ T cells from PBMCs. The sequence derives from a man between 18 and 29 years old in good health. Some clones in this sample may be carry-over from other donors' samples. CDR3 amino acids: CASSQAGGGTGAPDGYTF. The CDR3 DNA is TGCGCCAGCAGCCAAGCAGGGGGCGGGACAGGGGCACCGGATGGCTACACCTTC.